The 4 T cell receptor beta chains reported below all come from one sample, sequenced in a study of cytotoxic CD8 clonotypes in ibrutinib-treated CLL (dated by TCRdb to the early 2020s). Receptor amplification or capture employed the immunoSEQ multiplex PCR assay. Held by TCRdb, this immuneACCESS table contains in-frame sequences only and omits some clones. Under half of the omission traces to an unresolved V gene where checked; the cause of the rest is unknown. The sample data list under 200,000 clones, and approximately 80% of these were observed just once. Roughly 4.5% of the sample goes to the ten largest clones. In the paper's terms, the time point label means: approximately 2 years on ibrutinib. The sequencing here drew on PBMCs, taken after 24 months of ibrutinib treatment. All receptors derive from a human donor with chronic lymphocytic leukemia.

This chain uses TRBV10-2 with TRBJ1-2; D is unclear. CDR3 length: 13 residues. Trimming removed 0 bases from V and 5 bases from J, with 7 bases in between. From germline, CDR1 is WSHSY and CDR2 SAAADI. The CDR3 DNA sequence: TGCGCCAGCAGTGAGTCGCAAGGGTATGGCTACACCTTC. Amino acid sequence: CASSESQGYGYTF.

The chain recombines TRBV19 with TRBJ2-1, with a tentative D call TRBD1 (5 bases). The CDR3 runs 16 residues. Trimming took off 8 bases at V and 4 bases at J, with 21 bases between the two ends. Germline values: CDR1 LNHDA, CDR2 SQIVND (reference sequence). This CDR3 reads CASEDKRGGWYNEQFF. The CDR3 DNA reads as TGTGCCAGTGAGGACAAACGAGGCGGATGGTACAATGAGCAGTTCTTC.

The genes are TRBV19 and TRBJ2-7; possibly TRBD1 for D (5 bases). The CDR3 totals 13 residues. Trimming took 5 bases from V and 6 from J, leaving 14 bases between them. In germline, CDR1 is LNHDA, CDR2 SQIVND (reference sequence). The CDR3 protein is CASSLVRAAEQYF. The CDR3 nucleotides read TGTGCCAGTAGTTTGGTCAGGGCCGCCGAGCAGTACTTC.

This clone was detected once. J is TRBJ2-2 and V is TRBV27, with D perhaps matching TRBD1 or TRBD2 (6 bases each). The germline V gene encodes CDR1 MNHEY and CDR2 SMNVEV (reference sequence). The V gene lost 4 bases and the J gene lost 6 bases, with 9 bases spanning the gap. The CDR3 length is 13 residues. The CDR3 protein is CASSSGGAGELFF. As DNA, the CDR3 is TGTGCCAGCAGTTCCGGGGGCGCCGGGGAGCTGTTTTTT.